Below, 21 T cell receptor beta chains from the same sample are listed, as sequenced in a study of blood T cell repertoires in COVID-19. Here immunoSEQ multiplex PCR was the method, and the copy in TCRdb shows in-frame clones only, minus some. The sample records fewer than 250,000 clones, around 88% being singletons. Material for sequencing was peripheral blood. The receptors derive from a woman aged 45-59 years with acute or convalescent COVID-19.

This chain joins TRBV11-3 and TRBJ2-3, with 9 bases fitting TRBD2. The CDR3 extends over 15 amino acids. Germline-derived CDR1 and CDR2 are SGHNT and YENEEA. With V trimmed by 1 base and J by 3 bases, 2 bases remained unmatched. Here the CDR3 DNA reads TGTGCCAGCAGCTTAGGACTAGCGGAAACAGATACGCAGTATTTT. Translation: CASSLGLAETDTQYF.

The chain has TRBV5-1 and TRBJ2-7; 9 bases agree with TRBD1. Trimming at V came to 4 bases and at J to 4 bases, leaving 6 bases not matched to a gene. CDR3 size: 14 residues. In germline, CDR1 is SGHRS, CDR2 YFSETQ. The CDR3 DNA reads as TGCGCCAGCAGCCACCTCGGACAGGGGTACGAGCAGTACTTC. Translated: CASSHLGQGYEQYF.

This clone was seen once. The CDR3 here is CASSRVQETQYF. CDR3 nucleotide sequence: TGTGCCAGCAGTCGGGTCCAAGAGACCCAGTACTTC. J is TRBJ2-5 and V is TRBV2, with D hard to call. Germline lookup yields CDR1 SNHLY and CDR2 FYNNEI. V lost 5 bases and J 1 base, leaving 5 bases between the germline ends. The CDR3 runs to 12 residues.

J is TRBJ1-2 and V is TRBV4-2, with unresolved D. The CDR3 loop spans 15 amino acids. Germline CDR1 LGHNA, CDR2 YNFKEQ. V lost 0 bases and J lost 4, with 12 bases in between. This CDR3 reads CASSQDLGSGYGYTF. The CDR3 bases are TGTGCCAGCAGCCAAGATCTGGGGAGCGGCTATGGCTACACCTTC.

This chain connects TRBV7-2 to TRBJ2-5, with TRBD1 as a possible D gene (6 bases). This CDR3 comprises 14 residues. V was pared by 5 bases and J by 1 base, with 11 bases between. CDR1 SGHTA and CDR2 FQGNSA come from the germline V gene. CDR3 nucleotide sequence: TGTGCCAGCAGCCTAGGACAGTTCCAAGAGACCCAGTACTTC. Its protein is CASSLGQFQETQYF.

The V and J genes are TRBV14 and TRBJ2-2, with D possibly being TRBD2 (6 bases). There are 17 residues in the CDR3. V shed 0 bases and J shed 7 bases, with 18 bases lying between them. CDR1 is SGHDN and CDR2 is FVKESK in the germline V gene. The CDR3 here is CASSQDLRTIRGGELFF. The CDR3 nucleotides read TGTGCCAGCAGCCAAGATCTTAGGACTATCCGGGGCGGGGAGCTGTTTTTT. Supplemented by reference TRBV14 and TRBJ2-2, the full variable domain reads EAGVTQFPSHSVIEKGQTVTLRCDPISGHDNLYWYRRVMGKEIKFLLHFVKESKQDESGMPNNRFLAERTGGTYSTLKVQPAELEDSGVYFCASSQDLRTIRGGELFFGEGSRLTVL.

V and J are TRBV6-1 and TRBJ1-2; a possible D gene is TRBD1 (6 bases). In germline, CDR1 is MNHNS, CDR2 SASEGT. Trimming took 1 base from V and 5 from J, leaving 11 bases between them. The CDR3 is 14 residues long. DNA of the CDR3: TGTGCCAGCAGTGAAGTAAGGGGGTTGTATGGCTACACCTTC. Its protein product is CASSEVRGLYGYTF.

The chain has TRBV29-1 and TRBJ2-3; 9 bases map to TRBD1. Germline loops: CDR1 SQVTM, CDR2 ANQGSEA. The CDR3 extends over 14 amino acids. V trimming: 7 bases; J trimming: 2 bases; junction bases outside the gene matches: 7. The CDR3 nucleotides read TGCAGCGCCAATAGGGACAGGGCCACAGATACGCAGTATTTT. Protein: CSANRDRATDTQYF.

This chain links TRBV27 with TRBJ2-2, with TRBD2 matching over 15 bases. CDR3 length: 16 residues. V lost 2 bases to trimming and J lost 8 bases; unmatched junction nucleotides: 3. CDR1 and CDR2 from the germline V gene are MNHEY and SMNVEV (reference sequence). CDR3 nucleotides: TGTGCCAGCAGTTTAGGGACTAGCGGGAGGCGGGGGGAGCTGTTTTTT. Its translation: CASSLGTSGRRGELFF.

This rearrangement joins TRBV19 to TRBJ1-2; no clear D gene. This CDR3 is 12 amino acids long. Trimming pared 5 bases from V and 4 bases from J, leaving 8 bases between. Germline V gene data show CDR1 as LNHDA and CDR2 as SQIVND (reference sequence). CDR3 amino acids: CASSYRSYGYTF. The DNA of the CDR3 is TGTGCCAGTAGTTACAGAAGCTATGGCTACACCTTC.

The genes are TRBV5-1 and TRBJ2-5; 9 nucleotides agree with TRBD2. Trimming at V came to 6 bases and at J to 5 bases, leaving 8 bases not matched to a gene. The V gene's germline CDR1 is SGHRS and CDR2 YFSETQ. The CDR3 sequence is 14 residues long. Here the CDR3 reads CASKEIAGVETQYF. For the CDR3, the DNA is TGCGCCAGCAAAGAGATAGCGGGAGTGGAGACCCAGTACTTC.

V and J are TRBV6-2 or TRBV6-3 and TRBJ2-1; 10 positions match TRBD1. Per the germline V gene, CDR1 is MNHEY and CDR2 is SVGEGT. The CDR3 is 17 residues long. The V gene end was trimmed by 0 bases and the J gene end by 7 bases; junction bases not matched to a gene: 9. The CDR3 spells CASSYSLTGGLRNEQFF. The DNA for the CDR3 is TGTGCCAGCAGTTACTCCCTGACAGGGGGCTTGAGAAATGAGCAGTTCTTC.

The rearrangement links TRBV3-1 (or the pseudogene TRBV3-2) to TRBJ2-3, with TRBD1 as a possible D gene (5 bases). The ends were cut back, 4 bases at V and 2 bases at J, with 10 bases in the middle. The CDR3 extends over 14 amino acids. Germline V gene sequence: CDR1 LGHDT, CDR2 YNNKEL (reference sequence). CDR3 region: CASSPTDYTDTQYF. Here the CDR3 DNA reads TGTGCCAGCAGCCCGACAGATTACACAGATACGCAGTATTTT.

A few counts support this clone. The chain combines TRBV28 with TRBJ2-1; 12 bases fit TRBD2. V lost 2 bases, J lost 4 bases, and 6 bases stayed unmatched. CDR1 and CDR2 from the germline V gene are MDHEN and SYDVKM. This CDR3 contains 17 residues. CDR3 protein: CASSLLSGTSGYNEQFF. The CDR3, as DNA: TGTGCCAGCAGTTTACTATCGGGGACTAGCGGGTACAATGAGCAGTTCTTC.

V and J are TRBV4-1 and TRBJ2-7, with TRBD1 matching 7 bases. The V and J ends lost 1 base and 1 base, in that order; junction bases with no gene match: 13. Germline V CDR1 and CDR2: MGHRA, YSYEKL. CDR3 size: 18 residues. The CDR3 coding sequence is TGCGCCAGCAGCCAAGGAGGCCATAAGGACAGGATATCCTACGAGCAGTACTTC. Translating it yields CASSQGGHKDRISYEQYF.

The chain has TRBV20-1 and TRBJ1-2; D possibly corresponds to TRBD1 (5 bases). The V end lost 3 bases, the J end lost 11 bases, and 16 bases lay between the germline ends. This CDR3 has 12 residues. The germline V gene has CDR1 DFQATT and CDR2 SNEGSKA (reference sequence). In DNA form, the CDR3 reads TGCAGTGCTAGTATCAGGGCCCCTCTTTACACCTTC. Its translation: CSASIRAPLYTF.

The rearrangement joins TRBV30 to TRBJ1-1; a possible D gene is TRBD1 (6 bases). The germline V gene encodes CDR1 GTSNPN and CDR2 SVGIG (reference sequence). This CDR3 is built from 13 residues. Trimming left V 3 bases short and J 4 bases short, with 12 bases between. The CDR3 sequence is CAWRVQGSTEAFF. The CDR3 nucleotides are TGTGCCTGGAGGGTACAGGGTAGCACTGAAGCTTTCTTT.

This clone was detected only once. The chain uses TRBV11-2 and TRBJ2-1; 10 bases fit TRBD2. After removal of 2 bases from V and 7 bases from J, the junction contained 8 bases not matched to a gene. The CDR3 is 16 amino acids. The germline gives CDR1 SGHAT, CDR2 FQNNGV. The CDR3 loop is CASSLFGTSVDNEQFF. CDR3 sequence (DNA): TGTGCCAGCAGCTTATTCGGGACTAGCGTGGATAATGAGCAGTTCTTC.

This clone was found once. The rearrangement uses TRBV29-1 and TRBJ2-1; 7 nucleotides line up with TRBD1. The CDR3 is 12 residues long. Per the germline V gene, CDR1 is SQVTM and CDR2 is ANQGSEA. The ends lost 4 bases at V and 5 bases at J; junction bases unmatched: 2. For the CDR3, the DNA is TGCAGCGTTGCCGACAGGGACAATGAGCAGTTCTTC. Amino acid sequence: CSVADRDNEQFF.

The sample holds a few counts of this clone. The chain uses TRBV28 and TRBJ2-7, with TRBD1 matching 9 bases. The CDR3 has 13 residues. V trimming: 5 bases; J trimming: 6 bases; junction bases outside the gene matches: 5. Germline V lookup: CDR1 MDHEN, CDR2 SYDVKM. The CDR3 sequence is CASSHYRGLEQYF. CDR3 sequence (DNA): TGTGCCAGCAGTCACTACAGGGGGCTCGAGCAGTACTTC.

V and J are TRBV9 and TRBJ2-7; 10 bases are shared with TRBD2. Germline trimming cut 6 bases from V and 2 bases from J; bases unmatched to any gene: 8. Per the germline V gene, CDR1 is SGDLS and CDR2 is YYNGEE. This CDR3 is 15 amino acids long. This chain's CDR3 is CASTPSAGGPYEQYF. As DNA, the CDR3 is TGTGCCAGCACTCCCTCAGCGGGAGGGCCCTACGAGCAGTACTTC. The full variable domain, its missing parts supplied by reference TRBV9 and TRBJ2-7, is DSGVTQTPKHLITATGQRVTLRCSPRSGDLSVYWYQQSLDQGLQFLIQYYNGEERAKGNILERFSAQQFPDLHSELNLSSLELGDSALYFCASTPSAGGPYEQYFGPGTRLTVT.